A selection of T cell receptor beta chains follows, all from one sample in a study of shared clonotypes between healthy human individuals. Profiling relied on immunoSEQ multiplex PCR, and the TCRdb table lists in-frame clones only, not all of them. This table holds approximately 2.5 million clones, approximately 94% found once. The sequenced sample was naive CD4+ T cells from PBMCs. The receptors originated from a man younger than 35 in good health. Some clones in this sample may be carry-over from other donors' samples. CDR3s include the opening cysteine and the closing phenylalanine or tryptophan.

>TRBV4-1|TRBJ2-6
CASSEGDTRGLGANVLTF
>TRBV28|TRBJ2-7
CASSSPIWAEQYF
>TRBV15|TRBJ1-5
CATSRDKGSNQPQHF
>TRBV2|TRBJ1-5
CASSERQPQHF
>TRBV18|TRBJ2-7
CASSPRDEQYF
>TRBV5-1|TRBJ2-7
CASSAGTSYEQYF
>TRBV15|TRBJ1-1
CATSQNYMGDTEAFF
>TRBV28|TRBJ2-2
CASNNPRGSTGELFF
>TRBV5-1|TRBJ2-3
CASSLRDRGSITDTQYF
>TRBV4-3|TRBJ2-1
CASSHGRPGLYNEQFF
>TRBV11-2|TRBJ2-7
CASSLAHGQSSYEQYF
>TRBV6-5|TRBJ2-7
CASSYSRGTEYEQYF
>TRBV28|TRBJ1-2
CASSFPAGGNGYTF
>TRBV15|TRBJ2-7
CATSRDGGVAYEQYF
>TRBV7-8|TRBJ2-5
CASSSRLETQYF
>TRBV6-6|TRBJ2-2
CASTYQGDGELFF
>TRBV7-3|TRBJ2-1
CASSLGGPRNEQFF
>TRBV7-2|TRBJ1-1
CASSLTGTENTEAFF
>TRBV19|TRBJ2-5
CASSMGPAGGGGETQYF
>TRBV29-1|TRBJ2-7
CSVTKTSNSYEQYF
>TRBV5-1|TRBJ1-2
CASSPGTGYGYTF
>TRBV5-1|TRBJ2-1
CASTWSGQGGGSEQFF